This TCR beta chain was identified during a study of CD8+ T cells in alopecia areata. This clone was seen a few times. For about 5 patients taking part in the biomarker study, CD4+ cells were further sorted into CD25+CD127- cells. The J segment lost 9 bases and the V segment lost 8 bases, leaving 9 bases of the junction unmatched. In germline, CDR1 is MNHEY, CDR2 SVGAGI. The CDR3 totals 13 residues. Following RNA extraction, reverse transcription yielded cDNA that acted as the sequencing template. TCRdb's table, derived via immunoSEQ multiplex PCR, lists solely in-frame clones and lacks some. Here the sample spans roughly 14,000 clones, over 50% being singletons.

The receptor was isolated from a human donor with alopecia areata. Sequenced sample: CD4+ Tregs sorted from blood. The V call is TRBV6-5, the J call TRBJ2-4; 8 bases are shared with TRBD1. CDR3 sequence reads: CASGRQGSGIQYF. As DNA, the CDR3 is TGTGCCAGCGGACGACAGGGGAGTGGCATTCAGTACTTC.